A single sample is the source of the 29 T cell receptor beta chains below, sequenced in a study of metastatic and nonmetastatic thyroid tumors. With MiXCR, TCRdb called clones anew from the PCR reads. The sample has some 20,000 clones, around 17% seen once. Ahead of thyroid surgery, no patient had received treatment of any kind. Sequenced input: blood. Every receptor here comes from a male donor with papillary thyroid cancer or a benign thyroid nodule (not recorded which). Some clones in this sample may be carry-over from other donors' samples.

To note about this clone: A clone one base away is much larger, so this may be a read error. The chain recombines TRBV9 with TRBJ2-3; 10 bases are a match to TRBD2. The CDR3 runs 14 residues. Germline CDR1 reads SGDLS; CDR2 reads YYNGEE. The CDR3 nucleotides are TGTGCCAGCAGCGGGACTAGCGGACGCCAGACCCAGTACTTT. Translated, it gives CASSGTSGRQTQYF.

This clone was seen ten or more times. The J gene is TRBJ2-7, the V gene TRBV3-1; the match to TRBD1 covers 11 bases. The CDR3 contains 15 residues. Losses at the gene ends were 4 bases for V and 6 bases for J; bases not matched to a gene: 8. The germline V gene encodes CDR1 LGHDT and CDR2 YNNKEL (reference sequence). The CDR3 is CASSRDRGFRSEQYF. The CDR3 DNA reads TGTGCCAGCAGCCGGGACAGGGGGTTTCGTAGCGAGCAGTACTTC.

In its sample, this clone is medium-sized. The chain is built from TRBV11-2 and TRBJ2-7; D gene ambiguous. Germline lookup yields CDR1 SGHAT and CDR2 FQNNGV. CDR3 length equals 13 residues. The germline V and J ends were trimmed by 2 bases and 4 bases, with 9 bases remaining between them. The CDR3 loop is CASSLRYGYEQYF. CDR3 nucleotide sequence: TGTGCCAGCAGCTTACGGTATGGTTACGAGCAGTACTTC.

A few counts support this clone. The gene calls are TRBV12-5 and TRBJ2-7; possible D gene TRBD1, 6 bases. V was shortened by 7 bases and J by 6 bases, with 25 bases between the two germline ends. Germline CDR1 reads LGHNT; CDR2 reads FRNRAP. This CDR3 spans 16 amino acids. CDR3 amino acids: CASADRKQGLTSEQYF. CDR3 coding DNA: TGTGCTAGTGCTGACCGCAAACAGGGATTGACCAGCGAGCAGTACTTC.

Sample share makes this clone medium-sized. This chain connects TRBV4-1 to TRBJ1-1; TRBD1 is a possible D gene (6 bases). The CDR3 contains 14 residues. Germline assignment: CDR1 MGHRA and CDR2 YSYEKL. Trimming stripped 0 bases from V and 3 bases from J, with 8 bases between. CDR3 amino acids: CASSQEYRDTEAFF. The CDR3 region has the DNA TGCGCCAGCAGCCAAGAATACAGGGACACTGAAGCTTTCTTT.

The chain couples TRBV27 to TRBJ1-6; perhaps TRBD1 as D (5 bases). The germline CDR1 and CDR2 sequences are MNHEY and SMNVEV (reference sequence). CDR3 length equals 16 residues. The V end was cut by 6 bases, the J end by 0 bases, with 12 bases between. CDR3 protein: CASRGVTSSYNSPLHF. The CDR3 region has the DNA TGTGCCAGCAGAGGGGTTACTAGCTCCTATAATTCACCCCTCCACTTT.

Concerning this clone: Possible read error: a much larger clone is one base away. Other DNA sequences in this sample translate to the same CDR3. The gene calls are TRBV6-1 and TRBJ2-2; tentatively, D is TRBD2 (5 bases). This CDR3 is 16 amino acids long. Germline CDR1 MNHNS, CDR2 SASEGT. CDR3 coding DNA: TGTGCCAGCAGGGCGCGAGGAAGCGCGAACACCGGGGAGCCGTTTTTT. Translating gives CASRARGSANTGEPFF.

This clone was observed many times. This chain links TRBV6-4 with TRBJ2-1, with 10 bases aligning to TRBD1. V was clipped by 8 bases and J by 9 bases; unmatched bases: 16. The CDR3 extends over 16 amino acids. CDR1 is MRHNA, CDR2 SNTAGT, per germline. The CDR3 DNA follows: TGTGCCAGCTTTCGTCACCGGGACAGGGGTATTTTTGAGCAGTTCTTC. Translated: CASFRHRDRGIFEQFF.

This clone was detected ten times or more. The rearrangement uses TRBV29-1 and TRBJ2-1; D gene unclear. Trimming took off 4 bases at V and 9 bases at J, with 13 bases between the two ends. Germline assignment: CDR1 SQVTM and CDR2 ANQGSEA. CDR3 size: 12 residues. CDR3 sequence (DNA): TGCAGCGTTGGGGCAGGCTGGGGTGAGCAGTTCTTC. Its protein is CSVGAGWGEQFF.

This clone was counted many times. V is TRBV7-8 and J is TRBJ1-4; TRBD1 aligns across 9 bases. Germline lookup yields CDR1 SGHVS and CDR2 FQNEAQ. With V trimmed by 1 base and J by 8 bases, 5 bases remained unmatched. This CDR3 has 15 residues. The CDR3 here is CASSLGTGEDEKLFF. The DNA for the CDR3 is TGTGCCAGCAGCTTAGGGACAGGGGAGGACGAAAAACTGTTTTTT.

In this sample, this clone turned up many times. Distinct nucleotide sequences in the sample also encode this CDR3. The V and J genes are TRBV3-1 and TRBJ1-2; TRBD1 aligns across 8 bases. In germline, CDR1 is LGHDT, CDR2 YNNKEL (reference sequence). The CDR3 has 15 residues. The J segment lost 2 bases and the V segment lost 1 base, leaving 3 bases of the junction unmatched. CDR3 amino acids: CASSQVWTGNYGYTF. Written as DNA, the CDR3 is TGTGCCAGCAGCCAAGTATGGACAGGGAACTATGGCTACACCTTC.

This clone showed up many times. V gene TRBV11-1 combines with J gene TRBJ2-3; D unclear. V was shortened by 1 base and J by 2 bases, with 10 bases between the two germline ends. The CDR3 runs to 15 residues. CDR1 is SGHAT and CDR2 is FQDESV in the germline V gene (reference sequence). DNA for the CDR3: TGTGCCAGCAGCTTAGTTACAAGCCTCACAGATACGCAGTATTTT. Its protein product is CASSLVTSLTDTQYF. Drawing the rest from reference TRBV11-1 and TRBJ2-3, the complete variable domain is EAEVAQSPRYKITEKSQAVAFWCDPISGHATLYWYRQILGQGPELLVQFQDESVVDDSQLPKDRFSAERLKGVDSTLKIQPAELGDSAMYLCASSLVTSLTDTQYFGPGTRLTVL.

This clone was observed many times. The V call is TRBV7-6, the J call TRBJ2-3, with 9 bases that match TRBD2. J lost 2 bases, V lost 2 bases, and 2 bases had no gene match. The germline CDR1 and CDR2 sequences are SGHVS and FNYEAQ. This CDR3 is built from 15 residues. The CDR3 nucleotides are TGTGCCAGCAGCTTAAGGACTAGCGACACAGATACGCAGTATTTT. It is translated as CASSLRTSDTDTQYF.

This clone was seen only a few times. This chain uses TRBV27 with TRBJ1-2, with 8 bases identical to TRBD1. Germline-derived CDR1 and CDR2 are MNHEY and SMNVEV (reference sequence). The CDR3 is made up of 13 amino acids. Losses at the gene ends were 5 bases for V and 5 bases for J; bases not matched to a gene: 4. The CDR3 sequence is CASSPTGGYGYTF. The CDR3 region has the DNA TGTGCCAGCAGTCCCACAGGGGGATATGGCTACACCTTC.

This clone is labeled medium-sized. The gene calls are TRBV13 and TRBJ1-6; D is perhaps TRBD1 (6 bases). V lost 0 bases and J 10 bases, leaving 10 bases between the germline ends. Per the germline V gene, CDR1 is PRHDT and CDR2 is FYEKMQ (reference sequence). This CDR3 contains 14 residues. Written as DNA, the CDR3 is TGTGCCAGCAGCTTAGGCTACAGGGTCTCACCCCTCCACTTT. Encoded protein: CASSLGYRVSPLHF.

On this clone: The junction does not match germline at one end; this may be a read error. The J gene is TRBJ2-7, the V gene TRBV18; no clear D gene. The CDR3 runs to 12 residues. Germline V CDR1 and CDR2: KGHSH, LQKENI. CDR3 coding DNA: TGTGTCAGCTCACCAAGGTCCTACGAGCAGTACTTC. It is translated as CVSSPRSYEQYF.

This clone was seen many times. The rearrangement links TRBV6-6 to TRBJ2-1; D tentatively reads TRBD1 or TRBD2 (5 bases each). The CDR3 has 13 residues. V was cut by 1 base and J by 7 bases, with 8 bases left in between. Germline assignment: CDR1 MNHNY and CDR2 SVGAGI (reference sequence). The CDR3 bases are TGTGCCAGCAGTTACTATGGGGGAAATGAGCAGTTCTTC. It encodes CASSYYGGNEQFF.

Turning to this clone: Germline is not matched at one junction end, which may reflect a read error. This CDR3 is CASSADILRLAEKPFF. CDR3 sequence (DNA): TGTGCCAGTAGTGCAGACATCTTGAGGTTGGCTGAAAAACCGTTTTTT. This sequence joins TRBV19 and TRBJ1-4; D remains ambiguous. This CDR3 comprises 16 residues. Germline CDR1 LNHDA, CDR2 SQIVND (reference sequence).

Points on this clone: Since no conserved phenylalanine or tryptophan closes the CDR3, a read error is the likely cause. The CDR3 DNA reads as TGTGCCAGCATCCCGCCTCGATCAGGCGAGCAGTACCTC. Translating gives CASIPPRSGEQYL. The V gene is TRBV7-9, the J gene TRBJ2-7; unclear D gene. V lost 7 bases to trimming and J lost 6 bases, with 16 bases between them. This CDR3 region has 13 residues. Per germline, CDR1 SEHNR and CDR2 FQNEAQ (reference sequence).

This clone appeared many times. This chain joins TRBV28 and TRBJ2-2; 10 bases are a match to TRBD2. The V and J ends lost 5 bases and 6 bases, in that order; junction bases with no gene match: 6. The germline V gene has CDR1 MDHEN and CDR2 SYDVKM. There are 15 residues in the CDR3. CDR3 DNA sequence: TGTGCCAGCAGTACTAGCGGGAATGGTGCCGGGGAGCTGTTTTTT. Amino acids: CASSTSGNGAGELFF.

There are many counts of this clone. The chain employs TRBV28 and TRBJ2-7; the D gene could be TRBD1 or TRBD2 (6 bases each). The germline V gene encodes CDR1 MDHEN and CDR2 SYDVKM. The CDR3 is 15 residues long. V lost 6 bases, J lost 2 bases, and 17 bases lay in between. The CDR3 loop reads CASRVPGDSTYEQYF. CDR3 sequence (DNA): TGTGCCAGCAGGGTTCCAGGGGACTCTACCTACGAGCAGTACTTC.

Ten or more counts support this clone. The chain uses TRBV27 and TRBJ1-2, with 8 bases lining up with TRBD1. The V segment lost 6 bases and the J segment 8 bases; nucleotides outside the gene matches: 11. The germline CDR1 and CDR2 sequences are MNHEY and SMNVEV (reference sequence). The CDR3 loop spans 14 amino acids. Written as DNA, the CDR3 is TGTGCCAGCAGCCGGACAGGGCTTGGGGGGGGCTACACCTTC. The encoded protein is CASSRTGLGGGYTF.

The chain is built from TRBV30 and TRBJ1-1, with a possible D match to TRBD1 (5 bases). Trimming took 5 bases from V and 2 from J, leaving 12 bases between them. CDR3 length equals 13 residues. Germline CDR1 GTSNPN, CDR2 SVGIG (reference sequence). CDR3 protein: CAWAGLLNTEAFF. The CDR3 DNA reads TGTGCCTGGGCAGGGCTCCTCAACACTGAAGCTTTCTTT.

CDR3 DNA: TGTGCCAGCCTACACGGCGGAACTGAAGCTTTCTTT. It yields the protein CASLHGGTEAFF. The chain has TRBV6-2 or TRBV6-3 and TRBJ1-1; D unresolved. The CDR3 extends over 12 amino acids. V was cut by 8 bases and J by 5 bases, with 12 bases left in between. Germline V gives CDR1 MNHEY, CDR2 SVGEGT.

This clone was observed a few times. V usage is TRBV11-2 and J usage is TRBJ2-3; TRBD2 aligns across 10 bases. J lost 6 bases, V lost 0 bases, and 6 bases had no gene match. Germline V lookup: CDR1 SGHAT, CDR2 FQNNGV. The CDR3 has 16 amino acids. The CDR3 region is CASSLDGAGGSDTQYF. CDR3 bases: TGTGCCAGCAGCTTAGATGGAGCGGGGGGGTCGGATACGCAGTATTTT.

This clone has a count of ten or more. The CDR3: CASSVALGQGRDGYTF. CDR3 nucleotide sequence: TGTGCCAGCAGCGTAGCCCTAGGACAGGGTAGGGATGGCTACACCTTC. The chain couples TRBV9 to TRBJ1-2; 8 bases agree with TRBD1. Germline lookup yields CDR1 SGDLS and CDR2 YYNGEE. The CDR3 consists of 16 residues. The J segment lost 6 bases and the V segment lost 0 bases, leaving 10 bases of the junction unmatched.

This clone was found many times. The chain combines TRBV10-3 with TRBJ1-3; 8 positions agree with TRBD1. V gave up 4 bases and J gave up 0 bases; unmatched junction bases: 5. The V gene's germline CDR1 is ENHRY and CDR2 SYGVKD. The CDR3 covers 16 residues. The CDR3 nucleotides read TGTGCCATCAGTGTCGGACAGGGCAACTCTGGAAACACCATATATTTT. It encodes CAISVGQGNSGNTIYF.

About this clone itself: The CDR3 carries no conserved terminal phenylalanine or tryptophan, so it likely arises from a read error. The chain links TRBV9 to TRBJ2-7; TRBD2 aligns across 7 bases. From germline, CDR1 is SGDLS and CDR2 YYNGEE. This CDR3 is 14 amino acids long. Trimming took 10 bases from V and 2 from J; bases not matched to a gene: 12. The CDR3 sequence is CACTPPGGPYEQYL. DNA for the CDR3: TGTGCCTGCACCCCCCCGGGAGGCCCCTACGAGCAGTACTTG.

The CDR3 bases are TGCAGTGCTAGAGATGAAGGCGGGTGTTACGAGCAGTACTTC. Its protein product is CSARDEGGCYEQYF. The gene calls are TRBV20-1 and TRBJ2-7, with D possibly matching TRBD2 (5 bases). Germline lookup yields CDR1 DFQATT and CDR2 SNEGSKA (reference sequence). Trimming stripped 0 bases from V and 4 bases from J, with 13 bases between. The CDR3 loop spans 14 amino acids.